Given below is one T cell receptor (beta chain) in context. Germline CDR1 reads MDHEN; CDR2 reads SYDVKM. V lost 5 bases, J lost 9 bases, and 9 bases stayed unmatched. CDR3 size: 16 residues. Time point of the sample: pretreatment peripheral blood. The sample originates from a study of PD-L1 blockade in urothelial cancer. Study in general: Male patients with bladder-origin urothelial cancer numbered about 90% of the roughly 29. As for prior chemotherapy regimens, patients had received 0 to 3. Blood was evaluated 3 weeks (second dose) and 6 weeks after therapy began. T cells were recovered from blood samples at a median of around 140,000.

Only in-frame clones appear in the TCRdb table, and some are missing; sequencing was by immunoSEQ multiplex PCR. The sample lists 35,000 to 50,000 clones; around 84% were seen once. This clonotype originated in a man aged 60 to 69 with urothelial cancer. The V gene is TRBV28, the J gene TRBJ1-6, with 11 positions matching TRBD1. The specimen comprised PBMCs, sampled around atezolizumab (anti-PD-L1) treatment. In DNA, the CDR3 is TGTGCCAGCAGTCAGCGGACAGGGGGCTTAAGTTCACCCCTCCACTTT. Translation gives CASSQRTGGLSSPLHF.